A selection of T cell receptor beta chains follows, all from one sample in a study of blood T cell repertoires in COVID-19. The table came from immunoSEQ multiplex PCR; TCRdb's copy has only in-frame clones and leaves some out. Of 110,000 to 150,000 clones listed, around 83% are singletons. The sample comprised peripheral blood. The receptors stem from a man aged 55 to 70 with active or convalescent COVID-19. Each CDR3 is given with its conserved first and last residue. D genes are given only for firm matches. Expanded clones are given a class, and other clones once, few, many or no size at all.

V gene: TRBV11-3; clone size: NA; J gene: TRBJ2-1; D gene: TRBD1; CDR3 protein: CASSLGETGGHNYNEQFF; CDR3 DNA: TGTGCCAGCAGCTTAGGTGAAACAGGGGGACACAATTACAATGAGCAGTTCTTC
V gene: TRBV19; clone size: NA; J gene: TRBJ1-1; D gene: NA; CDR3 protein: CASSTPGGPNTEAFF; CDR3 DNA: TGTGCCAGTAGTACCCCGGGGGGACCGAACACTGAAGCTTTCTTT
V gene: TRBV11-3; clone size: NA; J gene: TRBJ2-3; D gene: TRBD2; CDR3 protein: CASTRTSGDDMDTQYF; CDR3 DNA: TGTGCCAGCACCAGGACTAGCGGGGATGACATGGATACGCAGTATTTT
V gene: TRBV11-3; clone size: NA; J gene: TRBJ2-3; D gene: TRBD1; CDR3 protein: CASRKRSDRGNTQYF; CDR3 DNA: TGTGCCAGCAGAAAAAGGTCCGACAGGGGCAATACGCAGTATTTT
V gene: TRBV6-5; clone size: NA; J gene: TRBJ2-3; D gene: TRBD2; CDR3 protein: CASGAGTPGTQYF; CDR3 DNA: TGTGCCAGCGGAGCGGGAACCCCGGGTACGCAGTATTTT
V gene: TRBV7-8; clone size: NA; J gene: TRBJ1-5; D gene: NA; CDR3 protein: CASSLAGQPQHF; CDR3 DNA: TGTGCCAGCAGCTTAGCTGGCCAGCCCCAGCATTTT
V gene: TRBV5-1; clone size: NA; J gene: TRBJ2-2; D gene: NA; CDR3 protein: CASSLGQTNTGELFF; CDR3 DNA: TGCGCCAGCAGCTTGGGACAGACCAACACCGGGGAGCTGTTTTTT
V gene: TRBV3-1/TRBV3-2; clone size: NA; J gene: TRBJ1-1; D gene: NA; CDR3 protein: CASSQAQGRTEAFF; CDR3 DNA: TGTGCCAGCAGCCAAGCACAGGGTAGAACTGAAGCTTTCTTT
V gene: TRBV19; clone size: NA; J gene: TRBJ2-7; D gene: TRBD1; CDR3 protein: CASTPGQGAYEQYF; CDR3 DNA: TGTGCCAGTACCCCGGGACAGGGCGCCTACGAGCAGTACTTC
V gene: TRBV3-1/TRBV3-2; clone size: once; J gene: TRBJ2-3; D gene: NA; CDR3 protein: CASSQDLSDTQYF; CDR3 DNA: TGTGCCAGCAGCCAAGATCTATCAGATACGCAGTATTTT
V gene: TRBV18; clone size: NA; J gene: TRBJ1-1; D gene: TRBD1; CDR3 protein: CASSQRQGEAFF; CDR3 DNA: TGTGCCAGCTCACAAAGACAGGGTGAAGCTTTCTTT
V gene: TRBV29-1; clone size: NA; J gene: TRBJ1-2; D gene: NA; CDR3 protein: CSVGPGNSGYTF; CDR3 DNA: TGCAGCGTGGGGCCAGGTAACAGTGGCTACACCTTC
V gene: TRBV28; clone size: NA; J gene: TRBJ1-5; D gene: NA; CDR3 protein: CASSGGRGANQPQHF; CDR3 DNA: TGTGCCAGCAGTGGGGGTCGGGGGGCGAACCAGCCCCAGCATTTT
V gene: TRBV5-1; clone size: NA; J gene: TRBJ1-1; D gene: NA; CDR3 protein: CASYRENTEAFF; CDR3 DNA: TGCGCCAGTTACCGGGAGAACACTGAAGCTTTCTTT
V gene: TRBV25-1; clone size: NA; J gene: TRBJ1-6; D gene: NA; CDR3 protein: CASSPSSRGNSPLHF; CDR3 DNA: TGTGCCAGCAGTCCATCCTCAAGGGGGAATTCACCCCTCCACTTT
V gene: TRBV18; clone size: few; J gene: TRBJ2-2; D gene: NA; CDR3 protein: CASSPSGRRELFF; CDR3 DNA: TGTGCCAGCTCACCCAGCGGACGGCGGGAGCTGTTTTTT
V gene: TRBV29-1; clone size: NA; J gene: TRBJ1-1; D gene: NA; CDR3 protein: CSVRRQASEAFF; CDR3 DNA: TGCAGCGTTCGGAGACAGGCCTCTGAAGCTTTCTTT
V gene: TRBV18; clone size: NA; J gene: TRBJ2-7; D gene: NA; CDR3 protein: CASSTTGPREQYF; CDR3 DNA: TGTGCCAGCTCGACGACAGGCCCTCGGGAGCAGTACTTC
V gene: TRBV2; clone size: NA; J gene: TRBJ2-7; D gene: TRBD2; CDR3 protein: CASKTSTYEQYF; CDR3 DNA: TGTGCCAGCAAGACTAGCACCTACGAGCAGTACTTC
V gene: TRBV19; clone size: NA; J gene: TRBJ2-5; D gene: NA; CDR3 protein: CASSITGAGLETQYF; CDR3 DNA: TGTGCCAGTAGTATAACGGGAGCGGGTTTGGAGACCCAGTACTTC
V gene: TRBV6-2/TRBV6-3; clone size: few; J gene: TRBJ2-7; D gene: NA; CDR3 protein: CASSYSNSEQYF; CDR3 DNA: TGTGCCAGCAGTTACTCAAACAGCGAGCAGTACTTC
V gene: TRBV19; clone size: NA; J gene: TRBJ2-5; D gene: NA; CDR3 protein: CASSIGTVGWETQYF; CDR3 DNA: TGTGCCAGTAGTATTGGAACAGTGGGTTGGGAGACCCAGTACTTC
V gene: TRBV9; clone size: NA; J gene: TRBJ2-1; D gene: TRBD2; CDR3 protein: CASSVGEKLAGRKEQFF; CDR3 DNA: TGTGCCAGCAGCGTAGGGGAAAAACTAGCGGGGCGCAAGGAGCAGTTCTTC
V gene: TRBV27; clone size: NA; J gene: TRBJ2-1; D gene: TRBD2; CDR3 protein: CASSLWLAGASSSYNEQFF; CDR3 DNA: TGTGCCAGCAGTTTATGGCTAGCGGGGGCCTCGAGCTCCTACAATGAGCAGTTCTTC
V gene: TRBV19; clone size: NA; J gene: TRBJ2-3; D gene: NA; CDR3 protein: CASTRGSSTDTQYF; CDR3 DNA: TGTGCCAGTACCCGGGGATCTAGCACAGATACGCAGTATTTT
V gene: TRBV5-1; clone size: once; J gene: TRBJ1-4; D gene: NA; CDR3 protein: CASSGVGSRNEKLFF; CDR3 DNA: TGCGCCAGCAGCGGGGTCGGGAGCAGGAATGAAAAACTGTTTTTT
V gene: TRBV30; clone size: once; J gene: TRBJ2-2; D gene: TRBD1; CDR3 protein: CALDRSNTGELFF; CDR3 DNA: TGTGCCTTGGACAGGTCGAACACCGGGGAGCTGTTTTTT
V gene: TRBV27; clone size: NA; J gene: TRBJ1-4; D gene: NA; CDR3 protein: CASSLWSTTNEKLFF; CDR3 DNA: TGTGCCAGCAGTTTATGGTCTACAACTAATGAAAAACTGTTTTTT
V gene: TRBV6-6; clone size: NA; J gene: TRBJ1-1; D gene: NA; CDR3 protein: CASSLPQGEMNTEAFF; CDR3 DNA: TGTGCCAGCAGTTTACCCCAGGGCGAGATGAACACTGAAGCTTTCTTT
V gene: TRBV6-5; clone size: NA; J gene: TRBJ1-1; D gene: NA; CDR3 protein: CASSPDRLNTEAFF; CDR3 DNA: TGTGCCAGCAGTCCCGACAGGCTGAACACTGAAGCTTTCTTT
V gene: TRBV7-2; clone size: NA; J gene: TRBJ1-5; D gene: TRBD1; CDR3 protein: CASSPTGIGGQPQHF; CDR3 DNA: TGTGCCAGCAGCCCGACAGGGATAGGAGGCCAGCCCCAGCATTTT
V gene: TRBV6-5; clone size: NA; J gene: TRBJ1-5; D gene: NA; CDR3 protein: CASSYEGVRQPQHF; CDR3 DNA: TGTGCCAGCAGTTACGAGGGAGTGAGGCAGCCCCAGCATTTT
V gene: TRBV7-9; clone size: medium-sized; J gene: TRBJ1-5; D gene: NA; CDR3 protein: CASSTEQVIQPQHF; CDR3 DNA: TGTGCCAGCAGCACCGAACAGGTAATTCAGCCCCAGCATTTT
V gene: TRBV19; clone size: NA; J gene: TRBJ2-1; D gene: NA; CDR3 protein: CASSIFGGEQFF; CDR3 DNA: TGTGCCAGTAGTATTTTCGGGGGAGAGCAGTTCTTC
V gene: TRBV12-3/TRBV12-4; clone size: NA; J gene: TRBJ1-1; D gene: TRBD1; CDR3 protein: CASDGTGNTEAFF; CDR3 DNA: TGTGCCAGCGATGGGACAGGGAACACTGAAGCTTTCTTT
V gene: TRBV19; clone size: few; J gene: TRBJ1-4; D gene: TRBD1; CDR3 protein: CASSTGTGGLFF; CDR3 DNA: TGTGCCAGTAGTACGGGGACAGGGGGACTGTTTTTT
V gene: TRBV15; clone size: NA; J gene: TRBJ1-4; D gene: TRBD1; CDR3 protein: CATSLGGTTANEKLFF; CDR3 DNA: TGTGCCACCTCGTTAGGGGGCACCACGGCTAATGAAAAACTGTTTTTT
V gene: TRBV25-1; clone size: NA; J gene: TRBJ1-1; D gene: NA; CDR3 protein: CASSDPGTHFNTEAFF; CDR3 DNA: TGTGCCAGCAGTGACCCCGGGACACATTTTAACACTGAAGCTTTCTTT
V gene: TRBV19; clone size: few; J gene: TRBJ1-2; D gene: TRBD1; CDR3 protein: CASSILQGFGYTF; CDR3 DNA: TGTGCCAGTAGTATCTTACAGGGGTTCGGCTACACCTTC
V gene: TRBV7-6; clone size: NA; J gene: TRBJ2-2; D gene: TRBD2; CDR3 protein: CASSPSSGRLSGELFF; CDR3 DNA: TGTGCCAGCAGCCCCTCTAGCGGGAGGCTGTCCGGGGAGCTGTTTTTT
V gene: TRBV24-1; clone size: once; J gene: TRBJ2-1; D gene: TRBD2; CDR3 protein: CATSDPLAGGPGNEQFF; CDR3 DNA: TGTGCCACCAGTGATCCGTTAGCGGGAGGGCCAGGCAATGAGCAGTTCTTC
V gene: TRBV2; clone size: once; J gene: TRBJ2-2; D gene: TRBD2; CDR3 protein: CASKRGFVTNTGELFF; CDR3 DNA: TGTGCCAGCAAGCGGGGGTTTGTGACGAACACCGGGGAGCTGTTTTTT
V gene: TRBV19; clone size: NA; J gene: TRBJ1-5; D gene: TRBD1; CDR3 protein: CASGQGGGNQPQHF; CDR3 DNA: TGTGCCAGTGGACAGGGTGGTGGCAATCAGCCCCAGCATTTT
V gene: TRBV5-1; clone size: NA; J gene: TRBJ1-4; D gene: TRBD1; CDR3 protein: CASSSTRQGNEKLFF; CDR3 DNA: TGCGCCAGCAGCTCAACAAGACAGGGAAATGAAAAACTGTTTTTT
V gene: TRBV10-3; clone size: NA; J gene: TRBJ1-5; D gene: TRBD1; CDR3 protein: CATGQGIVGQPQHF; CDR3 DNA: TGTGCCACCGGACAGGGTATTGTGGGACAGCCCCAGCATTTT
V gene: TRBV12-3/TRBV12-4; clone size: NA; J gene: TRBJ1-5; D gene: NA; CDR3 protein: CASSTSSNQPQHF; CDR3 DNA: TGTGCCAGCAGCACCAGTAGCAATCAGCCCCAGCATTTT
V gene: TRBV29-1; clone size: NA; J gene: TRBJ2-3; D gene: NA; CDR3 protein: CSAEGSRDTQYF; CDR3 DNA: TGCAGCGCCGAGGGATCACGAGATACGCAGTATTTT
V gene: TRBV30; clone size: NA; J gene: TRBJ2-1; D gene: TRBD2; CDR3 protein: CAWSRSRGGLAAYNEQFF; CDR3 DNA: TGTGCCTGGAGTCGATCTCGGGGAGGACTAGCGGCCTACAATGAGCAGTTCTTC
V gene: TRBV7-9; clone size: NA; J gene: TRBJ2-5; D gene: TRBD1; CDR3 protein: CASNDIRTGGETQYF; CDR3 DNA: TGTGCCAGCAACGACATACGGACAGGGGGAGAGACCCAGTACTTC
V gene: TRBV4-3; clone size: NA; J gene: TRBJ1-2; D gene: NA; CDR3 protein: CASSQDWGSGYTF; CDR3 DNA: TGCGCCAGCAGCCAAGATTGGGGCTCTGGCTACACCTTC
V gene: TRBV5-1; clone size: NA; J gene: TRBJ1-1; D gene: TRBD1; CDR3 protein: CASSRPSTGVTEAFF; CDR3 DNA: TGCGCCAGCAGCCGGCCAAGCACAGGGGTAACTGAAGCTTTCTTT
V gene: TRBV2; clone size: few; J gene: TRBJ1-1; D gene: NA; CDR3 protein: CAGAPDGTEAFF; CDR3 DNA: TGTGCCGGGGCCCCCGACGGCACTGAAGCTTTCTTT
V gene: TRBV27; clone size: NA; J gene: TRBJ1-2; D gene: TRBD1; CDR3 protein: CASSGSTGMTNYGYTF; CDR3 DNA: TGTGCCAGCAGTGGGTCGACAGGGATGACTAACTATGGCTACACCTTC
V gene: TRBV2; clone size: NA; J gene: TRBJ1-2; D gene: TRBD1; CDR3 protein: CASNRQGLNYGYTF; CDR3 DNA: TGTGCCAGCAATAGACAGGGTTTAAACTATGGCTACACCTTC
V gene: TRBV6-2/TRBV6-3; clone size: once; J gene: TRBJ2-5; D gene: TRBD2; CDR3 protein: CASSYVAGGVQETQYF; CDR3 DNA: TGTGCCAGCAGTTACGTTGCGGGGGGCGTACAAGAGACCCAGTACTTC
V gene: TRBV7-9; clone size: NA; J gene: TRBJ2-1; D gene: NA; CDR3 protein: CASSFRLGYNEQFF; CDR3 DNA: TGTGCCAGCAGCTTTCGACTGGGTTACAATGAGCAGTTCTTC